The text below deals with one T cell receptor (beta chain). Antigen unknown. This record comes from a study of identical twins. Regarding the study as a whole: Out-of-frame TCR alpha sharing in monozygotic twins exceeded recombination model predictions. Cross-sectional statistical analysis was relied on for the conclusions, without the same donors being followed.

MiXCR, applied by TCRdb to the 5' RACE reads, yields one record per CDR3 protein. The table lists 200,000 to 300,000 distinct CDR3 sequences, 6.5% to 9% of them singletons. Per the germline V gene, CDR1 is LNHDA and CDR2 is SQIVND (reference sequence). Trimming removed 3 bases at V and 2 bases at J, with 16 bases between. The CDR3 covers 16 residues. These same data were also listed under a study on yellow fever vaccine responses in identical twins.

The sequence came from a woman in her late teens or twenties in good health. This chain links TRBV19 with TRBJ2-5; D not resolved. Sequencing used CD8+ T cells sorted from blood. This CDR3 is CASSISNASPQETQYF. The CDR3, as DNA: TGTGCCAGTAGTATTTCGAATGCGTCCCCTCAAGAGACCCAGTACTTC.